Below are 15 T cell receptor beta chains sequenced from a single sample in a study of blood T cell repertoires in COVID-19. This table comes from immunoSEQ multiplex PCR, and its TCRdb copy is limited to in-frame clones, with some not included. The sample contains 200,000 to 250,000 clones, about 83% of which appear only once. The specimen was PBMCs or T cells enriched from blood (not recorded which). The origin of the receptors is a woman aged 45-65 years who had been exposed to COVID-19.

As DNA, the CDR3 is TGCAGCGCCACCGACAGGGGGCGCTTCCACGAGCAGTACTTC. Translation: CSATDRGRFHEQYF. This chain links TRBV29-1 with TRBJ2-7, with 10 bases aligning to TRBD1. J was trimmed by 5 bases and V by 7 bases; bases with no gene match: 11. This CDR3 is built from 14 residues. CDR1 and CDR2 from the germline V gene are SQVTM and ANQGSEA.

This clone turned up a few times. The chain has TRBV11-1 and TRBJ2-3; 9 nucleotides agree with TRBD2. CDR3 length: 17 residues. Germline V gene sequence: CDR1 SGHAT, CDR2 FQDESV (reference sequence). V shed 0 bases and J 6 bases; nucleotides not matched to a gene: 10. CDR3 loop: CASSLAGRGLAGDTQYF. In DNA, the CDR3 is TGTGCCAGCAGCTTAGCCGGTAGGGGGCTAGCGGGGGATACGCAGTATTTT.

The rearrangement joins TRBV14 to TRBJ1-2; TRBD1 agrees at 8 bases. The CDR3 is made up of 13 amino acids. Trimming took 3 bases from V and 7 from J; bases not matched to a gene: 4. Germline loops: CDR1 SGHDN, CDR2 FVKESK. The CDR3 here is CASSHTGGTGYTF. As DNA, the CDR3 is TGTGCCAGCAGCCATACAGGGGGAACTGGCTACACCTTC.

This chain connects TRBV7-8 to TRBJ1-2; 8 bases match TRBD1. The germline V gene has CDR1 SGHVS and CDR2 FQNEAQ. This CDR3 contains 13 residues. With V trimmed by 5 bases and J by 8 bases, 7 bases remained unmatched. CDR3 sequence reads: CASSHGQGRGYTF. In DNA form, the CDR3 reads TGTGCCAGCAGCCATGGACAGGGCCGCGGCTACACCTTC.

V gene TRBV7-3 combines with J gene TRBJ2-7; D unresolved. Between the trimmed V and J ends, which lost 0 bases and 0 bases, there was a span of 6 bases. The germline V gene encodes CDR1 SGHTA and CDR2 FQGTGA. The CDR3 loop spans 14 amino acids. The CDR3 here is CASSLTFGSYEQYF. CDR3 in DNA: TGTGCCAGCAGCTTAACGTTCGGCTCCTACGAGCAGTACTTC.

J is TRBJ1-1 and V is TRBV6-2 or TRBV6-3; 9 positions match TRBD1. The CDR3 is made up of 14 amino acids. Trimming cost V 4 bases and J 4 bases; bases outside gene matches: 4. Germline V gives CDR1 MNHEY, CDR2 SVGEGT. The CDR3 DNA sequence: TGTGCCAGCAGTTCCGGACAGGGGTCCACTGAAGCTTTCTTT. Translating gives CASSSGQGSTEAFF.

This sequence joins TRBV11-2 and TRBJ1-2; 10 bases are shared with TRBD1. The V gene end was trimmed by 5 bases and the J gene end by 3 bases; junction bases not matched to a gene: 9. Germline CDR1 is SGHAT and CDR2 is FQNNGV. CDR3 length: 16 amino acids. CDR3 sequence reads: CASSPRGGQGDYGYTF. The DNA for the CDR3 is TGTGCCAGCAGCCCTAGAGGTGGACAGGGGGACTATGGCTACACCTTC.

This rearrangement joins TRBV6-5 to TRBJ1-1, with D unresolved. The length of the CDR3 is 11 residues. CDR1 MNHEY and CDR2 SVGAGI come from the germline V gene. Between the trimmed V and J ends, which lost 6 bases and 7 bases, there was a span of 9 bases. The CDR3 region has the DNA TGTGCCAGCAGCGAGTTAAGTGAAGCTTTCTTT. This sequence encodes CASSELSEAFF.

V and J are TRBV3-1 (or the pseudogene TRBV3-2) and TRBJ2-7, with 11 bases lining up with TRBD1. V lost 4 bases, J lost 2 bases, and 10 bases stayed unmatched. The CDR3 has 17 residues. Germline loops: CDR1 LGHDT, CDR2 YNNKEL (reference sequence). DNA of the CDR3: TGTGCCAGCAGCCCCTTAACCGTGGGACAGGGGGCCTACGAGCAGTACTTC. Translation gives CASSPLTVGQGAYEQYF.

The chain has TRBV19 and TRBJ2-2; 9 nucleotides align to TRBD2. Germline CDR1 and CDR2: LNHDA and SQIVND (reference sequence). V was clipped by 6 bases and J by 5 bases; unmatched bases: 7. The CDR3 spans 15 residues. The CDR3: CASSHSGGRTGELFF. Here the CDR3 DNA reads TGTGCCAGTAGCCATAGCGGGGGAAGGACCGGGGAGCTGTTTTTT.

This chain links TRBV5-8 with TRBJ1-2, with D possibly TRBD1 on 6 matching bases. CDR1 is SGHTS and CDR2 is YDEGEE in the germline V gene. The CDR3 sequence is 11 residues long. Trimming shortened V by 6 bases and J by 8 bases, and 11 bases separated the two germline ends. CDR3 bases: TGTGCCAGCACCAGGGGTCGGGGCTACACCTTC. As protein: CASTRGRGYTF.

The rearrangement uses TRBV14 and TRBJ2-1; no clear D. CDR3 length equals 13 residues. The V and J ends lost 1 base and 10 bases respectively, with 11 bases between them. Germline V gene sequence: CDR1 SGHDN, CDR2 FVKESK. The CDR3 protein is CASSQGSPREQFF. The CDR3 DNA reads TGTGCCAGCAGCCAAGGGTCCCCTCGGGAGCAGTTCTTC.

The rearrangement uses TRBV5-4 and TRBJ1-2, with D tentatively TRBD1 (6 bases). Trimming left V 6 bases short and J 8 bases short, with 23 bases between. CDR1 SGHNT and CDR2 YYREEE come from the germline V gene (reference sequence). The CDR3 length is 15 residues. CDR3: CASTPAGGGVYGYTF. In DNA form, the CDR3 reads TGTGCCAGCACCCCGGCGGGAGGGGGTGTGTACGGCTACACCTTC.

V is TRBV6-5 and J is TRBJ1-1; unclear D gene. The ends were cut back, 7 bases at V and 6 bases at J, with 15 bases in the middle. The germline V gene encodes CDR1 MNHEY and CDR2 SVGAGI. CDR3 length: 13 residues. CDR3 sequence (DNA): TGTGCCAGCACGAGCAACTCCGTGGCTGAAGCTTTCTTT. It encodes CASTSNSVAEAFF.

In its sample, this clone was seen a few times. The chain is built from TRBV7-9 and TRBJ1-1; D gene unclear. This CDR3 has 13 residues. Between the trimmed V and J ends, which lost 4 bases and 0 bases, there was a span of 6 bases. Germline values: CDR1 SEHNR, CDR2 FQNEAQ (reference sequence). CDR3 nucleotide sequence: TGTGCCAGCAGCTACAGTGTGAACACTGAAGCTTTCTTT. It yields the protein CASSYSVNTEAFF.